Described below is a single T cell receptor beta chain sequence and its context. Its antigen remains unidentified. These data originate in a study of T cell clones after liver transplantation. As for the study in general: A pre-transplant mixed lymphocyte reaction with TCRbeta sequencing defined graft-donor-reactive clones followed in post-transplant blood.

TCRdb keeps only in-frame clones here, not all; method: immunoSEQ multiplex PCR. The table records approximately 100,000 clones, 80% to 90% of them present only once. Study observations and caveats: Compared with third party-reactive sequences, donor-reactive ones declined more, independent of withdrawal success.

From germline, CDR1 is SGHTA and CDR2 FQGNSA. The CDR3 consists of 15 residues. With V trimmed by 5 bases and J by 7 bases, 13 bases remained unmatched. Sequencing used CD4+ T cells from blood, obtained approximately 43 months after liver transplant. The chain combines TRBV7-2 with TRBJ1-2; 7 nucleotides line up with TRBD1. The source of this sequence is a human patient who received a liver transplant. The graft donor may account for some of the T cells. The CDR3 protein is CASSPIRDHRGGYTF. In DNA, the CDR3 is TGTGCCAGCAGCCCAATTAGGGACCACAGGGGTGGCTACACCTTC.